This T cell receptor (beta chain) was sequenced for a study of T cell responses to AZD1222 COVID-19 vaccine. For the study at large: Pooled together were second doses at about 4 or about 12 weeks. Findings and caveats of the study: Spike as a whole was targeted by vaccine-associated CD4 TCRs, dominant at 160-218 and 743-854. The reported proportion of spike-specific TCRs targeting unmutated variant regions was nearly half. No repertoire was sampled before or during the peak T cell response, only after it.

Here immunoSEQ multiplex PCR was the method, and the copy in TCRdb shows in-frame clones only, minus some. The table has about 120,000 clones, 75% to 95% seen once. The ends were cut back, 5 bases at V and 9 bases at J, with 10 bases in the middle. The CDR3 totals 11 residues. Germline CDR1 MDHEN, CDR2 SYDVKM. For this clone: The target antigen is unknown.

The sample in question was peripheral blood, obtained on day 0 of AZD1222 vaccination. The sequence derives from an adult in good health. The V gene is TRBV28, the J gene TRBJ1-2; D call uncertain. The chain's CDR3 is CASSTMQSYTF. CDR3 DNA sequence: TGTGCCAGCAGTACCATGCAAAGCTACACCTTC.